This T cell receptor beta chain was captured in a study of T cell changes during pregnancy in multiple sclerosis. This CDR3 region has 15 residues. The table came from immunoSEQ multiplex PCR; TCRdb's copy has only in-frame clones and leaves some out. The repertoire holds about 67,000 clones, with over 80% as singletons. This chain uses TRBV21-1 with TRBJ2-4; the table's TRBD2 call for D was not verified on the DNA. TRBV21-1 is tagged as a pseudogene. The TCR originated in a female donor in good health, enrolled as a control in a pregnancy study. The source material was peripheral blood, sampled in the second trimester of pregnancy. Here the CDR3 DNA reads TGTGCCAGCAGTAAGAGGGGGGGGGCCAAAAACATTCAGTACTTC. It codes for CASSKRGGAKNIQYF.